These T cell receptor beta chains were read from a single sample in a study of cytomegalovirus exposure and HLA in healthy donors. Clones were read by immunoSEQ multiplex PCR, and TCRdb kept only the in-frame ones, dropping some. This table holds 90,000 to 140,000 clones, under 85% found once. Sequenced input: PBMCs. The receptors originated from a man in his forties in good health and CMV-seronegative. CDR3s include the opening cysteine and the closing phenylalanine or tryptophan. The order of the fields is V gene, J gene, clone size, D gene, CDR3 protein, CDR3 DNA. D genes are given only for firm matches. Size tells how often a clone was seen (once, few, many) or the class of an expanded clone, and some rows leave it out.

TRBV7-9	TRBJ1-6	NA	NA	CASSAAYNSPLHF	TGTGCCAGCAGCGCGGCCTATAATTCACCCCTCCACTTT
TRBV5-1	TRBJ2-1	NA	NA	CASSVTGKQFF	TGCGCCAGCAGCGTTACAGGGAAGCAGTTCTTC
TRBV27	TRBJ2-1	few	TRBD2	CASSLLAGVQFF	TGTGCCAGCAGTTTATTGGCGGGGGTTCAGTTCTTC
TRBV11-3	TRBJ1-1	NA	NA	CASSPREGPNTEAFF	TGTGCCAGCAGCCCCCGGGAGGGACCGAACACTGAAGCTTTCTTT
TRBV6-1	TRBJ2-3	NA	NA	CASSDRGKADTQYF	TGTGCCAGCAGTGACCGAGGGAAGGCAGATACGCAGTATTTT
TRBV19	TRBJ1-3	few	TRBD1	CASSPDRAGNTIYF	TGTGCCAGTAGTCCCGACAGGGCTGGAAACACCATATATTTT
TRBV27	TRBJ2-2	NA	TRBD2	CASTAGRGGGELFF	TGTGCCAGCACCGCCGGGCGGGGGGGCGGGGAGCTGTTTTTT
TRBV9	TRBJ2-5	NA	NA	CASSAGETQYF	TGTGCCAGCAGCGCGGGGGAGACCCAGTACTTC
TRBV27	TRBJ1-2	NA	NA	CASSLQENYGYTF	TGTGCCAGCAGTTTACAGGAAAACTATGGCTACACCTTC
TRBV19	TRBJ2-7	once	NA	CASSIDNSGYEQYF	TGTGCCAGTAGTATAGATAACAGCGGCTACGAGCAGTACTTC
TRBV29-1	TRBJ2-6	NA	NA	CSNPREYSGANVLTF	TGCAGTAATCCTCGGGAGTACTCTGGGGCCAACGTCCTGACTTTC
TRBV5-1	TRBJ2-4	NA	TRBD2	CASSLVPGGSDKNIQYF	TGCGCCAGCAGCTTGGTCCCGGGGGGGTCAGACAAAAACATTCAGTACTTC
TRBV5-4	TRBJ2-3	NA	TRBD2	CASSLEGSGRSGDTQYF	TGTGCCAGCAGCTTGGAGGGTAGCGGGAGGTCGGGAGATACGCAGTATTTT
TRBV5-1	TRBJ2-1	NA	TRBD2	CASSLVGSGGTNEQFF	TGCGCCAGCAGCTTGGTGGGTAGCGGGGGGACCAATGAGCAGTTCTTC
TRBV5-4	TRBJ1-1	few	TRBD1	CASSSTGGGTEAFF	TGTGCCAGCAGCTCCACAGGGGGGGGAACTGAAGCTTTCTTT
TRBV7-3	TRBJ2-3	NA	NA	CASSLRRTDTQYF	TGTGCCAGCAGCTTAAGGAGGACAGATACGCAGTATTTT
TRBV6-7	TRBJ2-4	NA	TRBD1	CASIRQGALRLAKNIQYF	TGTGCCAGCATCCGGCAGGGGGCCCTCCGATTAGCCAAAAACATTCAGTACTTC
TRBV19	TRBJ1-2	NA	TRBD1	CASRFQGGYGYTF	TGTGCCAGTAGATTCCAGGGGGGCTATGGCTACACCTTC
TRBV6-5	TRBJ1-6	NA	NA	CASRSGTSNSPLHF	TGTGCCAGCCGGTCCGGGACAAGCAATTCACCCCTCCACTTT
TRBV11-3	TRBJ1-4	NA	NA	CASSLWGTNEKLFF	TGTGCCAGCAGCCTTTGGGGCACTAATGAAAAACTGTTTTTT
TRBV7-7	TRBJ2-3	NA	NA	CASSLEGSIGGSDTQYF	TGTGCCAGCAGCTTAGAGGGCAGCATAGGGGGTTCGGATACGCAGTATTTT
TRBV19	TRBJ1-2	few	TRBD1	CASSWGQGDYGYTF	TGTGCCAGTAGTTGGGGACAGGGGGACTATGGCTACACCTTC
TRBV7-9	TRBJ1-2	NA	NA	CASSLSGQFDLGHGYTF	TGTGCCAGCAGCTTATCTGGGCAGTTTGACTTGGGGCATGGCTACACCTTC
TRBV27	TRBJ1-5	NA	NA	CASSPLHQPQHF	TGTGCCAGCAGTCCCCTCCATCAGCCCCAGCATTTT
TRBV19	TRBJ2-5	NA	NA	CASSWGQGNIAGARETQYF	TGTGCCAGTAGCTGGGGACAGGGTAATATAGCGGGAGCCCGGGAGACCCAGTACTTC
TRBV6-1	TRBJ2-3	NA	TRBD2	CASSEGASGSDTQYF	TGTGCCAGCAGTGAAGGAGCTAGCGGGAGTGATACGCAGTATTTT
TRBV11-2	TRBJ2-7	NA	NA	CASSSEGNEQYF	TGTGCCAGCAGCTCCGAGGGCAACGAGCAGTACTTC
TRBV5-1	TRBJ2-7	NA	TRBD1	CASSLFGQGAHEQYF	TGCGCCAGCAGCTTGTTTGGACAGGGGGCTCACGAGCAGTACTTC
TRBV2	TRBJ1-4	NA	NA	CATKELRENEKLFF	TGTGCCACAAAAGAATTGCGGGAAAATGAAAAACTGTTTTTT
TRBV7-9	TRBJ1-1	few	NA	CASSLEGGSTEAFF	TGTGCCAGCAGCCTAGAGGGGGGGAGCACTGAAGCTTTCTTT
TRBV27	TRBJ1-5	NA	NA	CASSLLGGQNQPQHF	TGTGCCAGCAGTTTATTGGGCGGACAGAATCAGCCCCAGCATTTT
TRBV6-4	TRBJ2-5	NA	TRBD2	CASRLAGGKETQYF	TGTGCCAGCAGATTAGCGGGGGGGAAAGAGACCCAGTACTTC